These T cell receptor beta chains were read from a single sample in a study of OX40 agonist ivuxolimab in advanced cancers. TCRdb's copy holds only in-frame clones and misses some; the assay was immunoSEQ multiplex PCR. The data show tens of thousands of clones, around 90% seen once. The source was CD4+ or CD8+ T cells sorted from blood, collected in a trial of the OX40 agonist ivuxolimab. The receptors here all came from an adult with an advanced solid tumor such as melanoma, head and neck, liver or kidney cancer. Each CDR3 is given with its conserved first and last residue. A D gene is named only where the DNA matches it firmly. The size field is filled for only some rows; it gives once, few, many or a size class.

V	J	D	size	DNA	CDR3
TRBV19	TRBJ2-7	TRBD1	NA	TGTGCCAGTAGTACGGACAGGGAATCCTACGAGCAGTACTTC	CASSTDRESYEQYF
TRBV29-1	TRBJ1-1	NA	NA	TGCAGCGTTCGAGACGGCCTGAACACTGAAGCTTTCTTT	CSVRDGLNTEAFF
TRBV5-4	TRBJ2-2	NA	NA	TGTGCCAGCAGCCTAAAAGGCCGGGTTACCGGGGAGCTGTTTTTT	CASSLKGRVTGELFF
TRBV5-1	TRBJ2-2	TRBD2	NA	TGCGCCAGCAGAAGGCTAGCGGGAGAAACCGGGGAGCTGTTTTTT	CASRRLAGETGELFF
TRBV7-9	TRBJ1-1	NA	NA	TGTGCCAGCAGCTGGGAAGGGGTTGAAGCTTTCTTT	CASSWEGVEAFF
TRBV18	TRBJ2-7	TRBD2	once	TGTGCCAGCTCACCGGGGGGTAGCGGGAGAGTGGGCCCCTACGAGCAGTACTTC	CASSPGGSGRVGPYEQYF
TRBV27	TRBJ2-3	TRBD2	NA	TGTGCTAGCAGTCAGGGAGGGAAGCAAGATACGCAGTATTTT	CASSQGGKQDTQYF
TRBV7-9	TRBJ2-7	NA	NA	TGTGCCAGCAGCTGGAGCTCCTACGAGCAGTACTTC	CASSWSSYEQYF
TRBV28	TRBJ2-7	TRBD2	NA	TGTGCCAGCAGCCAGGGCGGGAGCGAGCAGTACTTC	CASSQGGSEQYF
TRBV6-6	TRBJ2-7	TRBD2	once	TGTGCCAGCAGTCCAGCCGGGACTAGGTATTACGAGCAGTACTTC	CASSPAGTRYYEQYF
TRBV9	TRBJ1-4	NA	NA	TGTGCCAGCAGCGTAGGCAGGGATGAAAAACTGTTTTTT	CASSVGRDEKLFF
TRBV5-5	TRBJ2-1	NA	NA	TGTGCCAGCAGCTTGGCCGATATAGTCCGTGAGCAGTTCTTC	CASSLADIVREQFF
TRBV18	TRBJ1-1	NA	NA	TGTGCCAGCTCACCAGGGACTGGGGGAACTGAAGCTTTCTTT	CASSPGTGGTEAFF
TRBV18	TRBJ1-6	TRBD1	NA	TGTGCCAGCTCACCAGGGACAGGGCCTACTTCACCCCTCCACTTT	CASSPGTGPTSPLHF
TRBV10-3	TRBJ1-2	NA	NA	TGTGCCATCAGTGTGGGACAAGTGAACTATGGCTACACCTTC	CAISVGQVNYGYTF
TRBV2	TRBJ2-5	TRBD2	NA	TGTGCCAGCAGTGAAGCCCGGGTAGCGGGAGGGGTAGAGACCCAGTACTTC	CASSEARVAGGVETQYF
TRBV5-5	TRBJ2-3	TRBD2	NA	TGTGCCAGCAGCTTGGTACTAGCGGGAGCGGATACGCAGTATTTT	CASSLVLAGADTQYF
TRBV5-4	TRBJ2-5	NA	NA	TGTGCCAGCAGCATCCAGGGAAGAGAGACCCAGTACTTC	CASSIQGRETQYF
TRBV6-1	TRBJ2-7	TRBD2	NA	TGTGCCAGCAGTGCGAGCGGGACCGAGCAGTACTTC	CASSASGTEQYF
TRBV11-2	TRBJ2-7	TRBD1	NA	TGTGCCAGCAGCTTAGTAGGACAGGGGGCTGGGGAGCAGTACTTC	CASSLVGQGAGEQYF
TRBV11-2	TRBJ2-1	NA	NA	TGTGCCAGCAGCCCTCAACTAGGCAATGAGCAGTTCTTC	CASSPQLGNEQFF
TRBV7-9	TRBJ2-2	TRBD2	NA	TGTGCCAGCAGCTTAAGCGGGATAAACACCGGGGAGCTGTTTTTT	CASSLSGINTGELFF
TRBV5-4	TRBJ1-1	NA	NA	TGTGCCAGCAGCTTGGTACGCCCCACAATGAACACTGAAGCTTTCTTT	CASSLVRPTMNTEAFF
TRBV7-6	TRBJ1-2	NA	NA	TGTGCCAGCAGCCCCGATACAGGGTTCGGCTATGGCTACACCTTC	CASSPDTGFGYGYTF
TRBV5-1	TRBJ2-5	NA	NA	TGCGCCAGCAGCCCGGGTCTAGAGCTAGGGACCCAGTACTTC	CASSPGLELGTQYF
TRBV7-2	TRBJ1-6	NA	NA	TGTGCCAGCAGCTTGAATTACGTACATGATAATTCACCCCTCCACTTT	CASSLNYVHDNSPLHF
TRBV2	TRBJ2-7	TRBD2	NA	TGTGCCAGCGGGGAACTAGCGCAATCCTACGAGCAGTACTTC	CASGELAQSYEQYF
TRBV18	TRBJ2-7	TRBD1	few	TGTGCCAGCTCACCCCTCCCGGGGACAGGGTCCCTCGAGCAGTACTTC	CASSPLPGTGSLEQYF
TRBV5-4	TRBJ2-1	NA	NA	TGTGCCAGCAGCTTCTGGCAGGGTTTAGGGAATGAGCAGTTCTTC	CASSFWQGLGNEQFF
TRBV5-1	TRBJ1-2	NA	NA	TGCGCCAGCAGCTTGGGACGGGCCCGGGTCGATGGCTACACCTTC	CASSLGRARVDGYTF
TRBV2	TRBJ2-1	TRBD2	NA	TGTGCCAGCGGGGGGGGGACTCCCTCCTACAATGAGCAGTTCTTC	CASGGGTPSYNEQFF
TRBV2	TRBJ2-1	NA	NA	TGTGCCAGCAGTTATCAATATCATGAGCAGTTCTTC	CASSYQYHEQFF
TRBV6-5	TRBJ1-1	NA	NA	TGTGCCAGCTCAAATAGAGGACCATTTGAAGCTTTCTTT	CASSNRGPFEAFF
TRBV5-1	TRBJ1-2	NA	NA	TGCGCCAGCAGCTTGGGAGGGCCTAACTATGGCTACACCTTC	CASSLGGPNYGYTF
TRBV7-2	TRBJ2-2	TRBD1	NA	TGTGCCAGCAGCAGGGGGCGGAACACCGGGGAGCTGTTTTTT	CASSRGRNTGELFF
TRBV27	TRBJ1-2	NA	NA	TGTGCCAGCAGTTTAAAATTCGGCGGAAACTATGGCTACACCTTC	CASSLKFGGNYGYTF
TRBV7-3	TRBJ2-1	TRBD2	NA	TGTGCCAGCAGCTCTTATAGCGGGAGCGTAAACAATGAGCAGTTCTTC	CASSSYSGSVNNEQFF
TRBV7-9	TRBJ2-3	NA	NA	TGTGCCAGCAGCGGGCTCTGGGACAGCACAGATACGCAGTATTTT	CASSGLWDSTDTQYF
TRBV5-1	TRBJ2-2	TRBD1	few	TGCGCCAGCAGCTTACCCGGGACAGGGGGGAACACCGGGGAGCTGTTTTTT	CASSLPGTGGNTGELFF
TRBV18	TRBJ2-5	TRBD2	NA	TGTGCCAGCAAAGCGGGATTGGGCAGTGAGACCCAGTACTTC	CASKAGLGSETQYF
TRBV18	TRBJ1-1	NA	NA	TGTGCCAGCTCACCACCGGGGCAGGAGGGCACTGAAGCTTTCTTT	CASSPPGQEGTEAFF
TRBV6-1	TRBJ2-6	NA	NA	TGTGCCAGCAGAAGCGCCGGGGCCAACGTCCTGACTTTC	CASRSAGANVLTF
TRBV7-9	TRBJ2-5	NA	NA	TGTGCCATTAACGATGTTAAGGGCCCCGAGACCCAGTACTTC	CAINDVKGPETQYF
TRBV5-1	TRBJ2-1	NA	NA	TGCGCCAGCACCGAAACCTCGAACAATGAGCAGTTCTTC	CASTETSNNEQFF
TRBV21-1	TRBJ2-5	NA	NA	TGTGCCAGCTCTGGGACCCCGATGTACCAAGAGACCCAGTACTTC	CASSGTPMYQETQYF
TRBV28	TRBJ2-7	TRBD1	NA	TGTGCCAGCAGTCGACAGGGGGCTGACGAGCAGTACTTC	CASSRQGADEQYF
TRBV6-1	TRBJ1-5	TRBD1	NA	TGTGCCAGCCGCAGGGGGGCTCAGCCCCAGCATTTT	CASRRGAQPQHF
TRBV5-8	TRBJ1-2	TRBD1	NA	TGTGCCAGCAGCTTGGACAGGGACAGGGTGGAAGTCTATGGCTACACCTTC	CASSLDRDRVEVYGYTF
TRBV5-6	TRBJ1-2	TRBD1	NA	TGTGCCAGGAGGACCGGGACAGGGAATGATGGCTACACCTTC	CARRTGTGNDGYTF
TRBV27	TRBJ1-5	NA	NA	TGTGCCAGCTCGACCCAGCATCAGCCCCAGCATTTT	CASSTQHQPQHF
TRBV5-1	TRBJ2-1	TRBD1	NA	TGCGCCAGCAGCCGGACAGGGTATGAGCAGTTCTTC	CASSRTGYEQFF
TRBV28	TRBJ1-1	NA	NA	TGTGCCAGCAAGCCTCCGAACACTGAAGCTTTCTTT	CASKPPNTEAFF
TRBV6-5	TRBJ2-7	TRBD1	NA	TGTGCCAGCAGTTACTCAGGGGGCCCGGCGGCCTTC	CASSYSGGPAAF
TRBV4-1	TRBJ1-4	NA	NA	TGCGCCAGCAGCCAAGATTCTAATACCGAAAAACTGTTTTTT	CASSQDSNTEKLFF
TRBV11-3	TRBJ2-2	NA	NA	TGTGCCAGCAGTCGCAGGGTCGACGGGGAGCTGTTTTTT	CASSRRVDGELFF
TRBV6-1	TRBJ1-4	NA	NA	TGTGCCAGCAGTGACCGGGTCCCTAATGAAAAACTGTTTTTT	CASSDRVPNEKLFF